This TCR beta chain was documented in a study of T-cell reconstitution after alpha-beta-depleted transplantation in children. Unique molecular identifiers were incorporated during preparation of the TCRbeta library. MiXCR was run by TCRdb on the PCR reads, yielding one entry per CDR3 protein. The table records 150,000 to 200,000 distinct CDR3 sequences, approximately 15% of them present only once. This clonotype was seen many times. This CDR3 has 14 residues. Germline CDR1 is SQVTM and CDR2 is ANQGSEA. The V end lost 3 bases, the J end lost 1 base, and 10 bases lay between the germline ends. The chain links TRBV29-1 to TRBJ2-1; tentatively, D is TRBD1 (5 bases). The clonotype was recovered from a human donor who donated a stem cell graft to a child with acute lymphoblastic leukemia. Sample: PBMCs from the stem cell graft donor, taken from the stem cell graft. The CDR3 DNA sequence: TGCAGCGTTGAGGGGCAATCTTCCTACAATGAGCAGTTCTTC. Protein: CSVEGQSSYNEQFF.